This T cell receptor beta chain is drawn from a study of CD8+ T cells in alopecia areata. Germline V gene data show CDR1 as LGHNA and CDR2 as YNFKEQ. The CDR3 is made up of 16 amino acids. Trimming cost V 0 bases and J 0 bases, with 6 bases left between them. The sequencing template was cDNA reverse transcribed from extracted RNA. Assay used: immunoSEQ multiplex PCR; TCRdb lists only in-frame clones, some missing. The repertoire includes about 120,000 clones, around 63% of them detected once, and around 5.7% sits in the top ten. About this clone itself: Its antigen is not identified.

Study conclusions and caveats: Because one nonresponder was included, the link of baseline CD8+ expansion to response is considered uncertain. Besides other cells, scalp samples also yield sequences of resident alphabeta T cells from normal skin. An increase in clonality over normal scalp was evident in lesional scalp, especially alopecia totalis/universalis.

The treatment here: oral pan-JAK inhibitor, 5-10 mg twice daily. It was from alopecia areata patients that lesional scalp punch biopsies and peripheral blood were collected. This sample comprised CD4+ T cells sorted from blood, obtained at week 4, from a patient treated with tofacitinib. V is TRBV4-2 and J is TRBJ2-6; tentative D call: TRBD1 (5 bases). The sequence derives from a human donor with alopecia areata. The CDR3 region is CASSQEQGSGANVLTF. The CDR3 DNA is TGTGCCAGCAGCCAAGAGCAGGGCTCTGGGGCCAACGTCCTGACTTTC.